The 24 T cell receptor beta chains below all came from one sample that was sequenced in a study of human T cells and chemical hapten exposure. TCRdb analysed the RACE reads with MiXCR anew, one entry per CDR3 protein. The top ten clones hold about 3.5% of a sample with tens of thousands of distinct CDR3 sequences, roughly a tenth of them seen once. Specified time point: patch test 3, about 24 weeks after DPC sensitization. Noted treatment: therapeutic diphenylcyclopropenone sensitization with weekly scalp DPC. The specimen was whole blood, collected in connection with sensitization to the hapten diphenylcyclopropenone (DPC). The receptor source for this set is a woman aged 50 to 60 with alopecia areata. Some clones in this sample may be carry-over from other donors' samples.

The sample holds many counts of this clonotype. V gene TRBV19 combines with J gene TRBJ2-1; tentative D call: TRBD2 (5 bases). V was pared by 4 bases and J by 9 bases, with 16 bases between. Germline V gene sequence: CDR1 LNHDA, CDR2 SQIVND (reference sequence). The CDR3 consists of 14 residues. CDR3 protein: CASSSSRVGSEQFF. The CDR3 DNA sequence: TGTGCCAGTAGTAGCTCGAGGGTCGGTAGTGAGCAGTTCTTC.

In this sample, this clonotype turned up many times. This chain connects TRBV2 to TRBJ2-1; D uncertain. Trimming removed 3 bases from V and 10 bases from J, with 10 bases in between. The CDR3 totals 12 residues. The germline V gene has CDR1 SNHLY and CDR2 FYNNEI. Written as DNA, the CDR3 is TGTGCCAGCAGTGAGGGATGGGGAGAGCAGTTCTTC. This gives the protein CASSEGWGEQFF.

This clonotype turned up a few times. This sequence joins TRBV10-3 and TRBJ2-3; possibly TRBD2 for D (7 bases). The CDR3 is 15 amino acids. Germline V gene data show CDR1 as ENHRY and CDR2 as SYGVKD. Trimming took off 8 bases at V and 4 bases at J, with 19 bases between the two ends. CDR3 nucleotide sequence: TGTGCCATCGGGGGGGGCGTCGTAGCGTCAGATACGCAGTATTTT. The encoded protein is CAIGGGVVASDTQYF.

Ten or more counts support this clonotype. The chain is built from TRBV19 and TRBJ2-7, with D possibly TRBD2 on 6 matching bases. The CDR3 has 14 amino acids. V was pared by 3 bases and J by 2 bases, with 11 bases between. The germline CDR1 and CDR2 sequences are LNHDA and SQIVND (reference sequence). The DNA for the CDR3 is TGTGCCAGTAGTATTGGGACTGCTGCCTACGAGCAGTACTTC. Encoded protein: CASSIGTAAYEQYF.

In its sample, this clonotype was seen many times. V is TRBV10-3 and J is TRBJ2-7; no clear D gene. The germline V and J ends were trimmed by 3 bases and 1 base, with 4 bases remaining between them. Germline V gene lookup returns CDR1 ENHRY and CDR2 SYGVKD. The CDR3 totals 12 residues. CDR3 sequence (DNA): TGTGCCATCAGTGAAGGATCCTACGAGCAGTACTTC. Encoded protein: CAISEGSYEQYF.

This clonotype was seen many times. This rearrangement joins TRBV7-2 to TRBJ2-1; 10 bases are shared with TRBD2. The CDR3 totals 14 residues. In germline, CDR1 is SGHTA, CDR2 FQGNSA. The J segment lost 6 bases and the V segment lost 5 bases, leaving 4 bases of the junction unmatched. CDR3 bases: TGTGCCAGCAGCCCGCGGACTAGCGGCAATGAGCAGTTCTTC. It translates to CASSPRTSGNEQFF. Based on the CDR3 plus reference TRBV7-2 and TRBJ2-1, the full variable domain is GAGVSQSPSNKVTEKGKDVELRCDPISGHTALYWYRQSLGQGLEFLIYFQGNSAPDKSGLPSDRFSAERTGGSVSTLTIQRTQQEDSAVYLCASSPRTSGNEQFFGPGTRLTVL.

This clonotype appeared a few times. V and J are TRBV12-3 or TRBV12-4 and TRBJ2-7; 9 bases line up with TRBD2. J was trimmed by 4 bases and V by 6 bases; bases with no gene match: 7. The CDR3 totals 14 residues. CDR3 in amino acids: CASRTGTSSYEQYF. As DNA, the CDR3 is TGTGCCAGCAGAACCGGGACTAGCTCTTACGAGCAGTACTTC.

By its share, this clonotype is medium-sized (0.01 to 0.1%). The chain uses TRBV6-5 and TRBJ2-3; 9 nucleotides align to TRBD2. CDR3 length: 15 residues. Germline V lookup: CDR1 MNHEY, CDR2 SVGAGI. Trimming at V came to 6 bases and at J to 1 base, leaving 5 bases not matched to a gene. The CDR3 reads CASRSGLAGTDTQYF. CDR3 bases: TGTGCCAGCAGGTCGGGACTAGCAGGCACAGATACGCAGTATTTT.

The chain links TRBV18 to TRBJ2-2; D call uncertain. The CDR3 is 15 residues long. Between the trimmed V and J ends, which lost 3 bases and 7 bases, there was a span of 15 bases. Germline lookup yields CDR1 KGHSH and CDR2 LQKENI. CDR3 sequence: CASSPGKSDSGELFF. The CDR3 nucleotides read TGTGCCAGCTCACCGGGAAAGTCCGATAGCGGGGAGCTGTTTTTT. Combining the CDR3 with reference TRBV18 and TRBJ2-2 gives the whole variable domain NAGVMQNPRHLVRRRGQEARLRCSPMKGHSHVYWYRQLPEEGLKFMVYLQKENIIDESGMPKERFSAEFPKEGPSILRIQQVVRGDSAAYFCASSPGKSDSGELFFGEGSRLTVL.

This clonotype occurred a few times. The chain recombines TRBV3-1 with TRBJ2-1; D is unclear. Germline V gives CDR1 LGHDT, CDR2 YNNKEL (reference sequence). The CDR3 is 14 residues long. Trimming took 4 bases from V and 5 from J, leaving 12 bases between them. CDR3 nucleotide sequence: TGTGCCAGCAGCCCTCCGACTTATAACAATGAGCAGTTCTTC. Protein product: CASSPPTYNNEQFF.

This clonotype showed up many times. The V gene is TRBV6-6, the J gene TRBJ2-5; 7 nucleotides agree with TRBD2. The CDR3 has 15 amino acids. The germline CDR1 and CDR2 sequences are MNHNY and SVGAGI (reference sequence). Germline trimming cut 7 bases from V and 1 base from J; bases unmatched to any gene: 9. The CDR3 coding sequence is TGTGCCAGCAAAACGGGGGGAGCGATCCAAGAGACCCAGTACTTC. Translated: CASKTGGAIQETQYF.

In the case of this clonotype: This may be a read error: a much more frequent sequence differs by one nucleotide. The V gene is TRBV20-1, the J gene TRBJ2-7; D gene uncertain. CDR1 is DFQATT, CDR2 SNEGSKA, per germline (reference sequence). CDR3 length: 11 amino acids. CDR3 loop: CSATGSCEQYF. The CDR3 nucleotides read TGCAGTGCTACCGGGTCCTGCGAGCAGTACTTC.

The genes are TRBV7-9 and TRBJ2-1, with 8 bases matching TRBD2. Germline CDR1 SEHNR, CDR2 FQNEAQ (reference sequence). CDR3 length: 15 residues. Unmatched junction bases numbered 10, after V lost 5 bases and J lost 7 bases. Here the CDR3 DNA reads TGTGCCAGCAGCCCGCGAAGGCTAGCGGGTAATGAGCAGTTCTTC. This gives the protein CASSPRRLAGNEQFF.

On this clonotype: This sequence may be a read error, since a much larger clone differs from it by one base. This chain joins TRBV18 and TRBJ2-4; D is possibly TRBD1 (5 bases). Germline lookup yields CDR1 KGHSH and CDR2 LQKENI. The CDR3 is 16 residues long. Trimming removed 2 bases from V and 6 bases from J, with 17 bases in between. CDR3 nucleotides: TGTGCCAGCTCACCAACAGGTTCGCCCCCGGGAAACATTCAGTACTTC. Residues: CASSPTGSPPGNIQYF.

The V gene is TRBV7-6, the J gene TRBJ2-1; 12 nucleotides line up with TRBD2. The CDR3 consists of 16 residues. The V gene's germline CDR1 is SGHVS and CDR2 FNYEAQ. V lost 3 bases and J lost 7; bases outside the gene matches: 7. The CDR3 reads CASSLQLAGGRNEQFF. The CDR3 DNA is TGTGCCAGCAGCTTGCAACTAGCGGGAGGCCGTAATGAGCAGTTCTTC.

This clonotype was recorded many times. The chain is built from TRBV6-2 or TRBV6-3 and TRBJ1-2; possible D gene TRBD1, 5 bases. The germline V gene has CDR1 MNHEY and CDR2 SVGEGT. V was pared by 2 bases and J by 8 bases, with 12 bases between. The CDR3 is 13 amino acids. CDR3 sequence (DNA): TGTGCCAGCAGTTACGGGACGCCCAAAGGCTACACCTTC. This encodes CASSYGTPKGYTF.

This clonotype was detected ten times or more. The V and J genes are TRBV5-4 and TRBJ2-3, with 10 positions matching TRBD2. Losses at the gene ends were 0 bases for V and 2 bases for J; bases not matched to a gene: 3. CDR3 length equals 16 residues. Germline V gene data show CDR1 as SGHNT and CDR2 as YYREEE (reference sequence). The CDR3 coding sequence is TGTGCCAGCAGCTTGGTTGGGACTAGCGTCACAGATACGCAGTATTTT. This encodes CASSLVGTSVTDTQYF.

This clonotype was detected a few times. The genes are TRBV4-2 and TRBJ2-5, with 7 nucleotides matching TRBD2. The trim removed 5 bases at V and 5 bases at J, leaving 8 bases unmatched. This CDR3 region has 14 residues. Looked up from germline, CDR1 is LGHNA and CDR2 is YNFKEQ. The CDR3 loop is CASSVKGRGETQYF. CDR3 nucleotides: TGTGCCAGCAGCGTAAAGGGGCGGGGGGAGACCCAGTACTTC.

This clonotype was recorded many times. The rearrangement uses TRBV9 and TRBJ2-2; D may correspond to TRBD1 or TRBD2 (5 bases each). The V and J ends lost 0 bases and 6 bases respectively, with 9 bases between them. The CDR3 sequence is 14 residues long. CDR1 is SGDLS and CDR2 is YYNGEE in the germline V gene. CDR3 DNA sequence: TGTGCCAGCAGCGTAGGGGGACCTTCCGGGGAGCTGTTTTTT. The encoded protein is CASSVGGPSGELFF.

This clonotype showed up many times. Here the CDR3 DNA reads TGTGCCAGCAGCTTGTTCCGCAGCCCCTATGGCTACACCTTC. This sequence encodes CASSLFRSPYGYTF. The V and J genes are TRBV5-6 and TRBJ1-2; D remains ambiguous. CDR1 and CDR2 from the germline V gene are SGHDT and YYEEEE. The CDR3 is made up of 14 amino acids. V was trimmed by 1 base and J by 4 bases, leaving 11 bases between them.

This clonotype was observed many times. The chain joins TRBV6-1 to TRBJ2-3, with TRBD2 matching over 11 bases. Germline V CDR1 and CDR2: MNHNS, SASEGT. The CDR3 is 16 amino acids. V shed 1 base and J 7 bases; nucleotides not matched to a gene: 7. For the CDR3, the DNA is TGTGCCAGCAGTGAAGGGTCTAGCGGGAGGACCAATACGCAGTATTTT. Its protein is CASSEGSSGRTNTQYF.

This clonotype has more than one count but fewer than ten. The chain joins TRBV6-5 to TRBJ2-5; TRBD2 is a possible D gene (5 bases). V gave up 0 bases and J gave up 1 base, with 9 bases separating them. The germline gives CDR1 MNHEY, CDR2 SVGAGI. CDR3 length: 15 amino acids. The CDR3 here is CASSYSPGSQETQYF. In DNA form, the CDR3 reads TGTGCCAGCAGTTACTCCCCGGGAAGCCAAGAGACCCAGTACTTC.

In this sample, this clonotype turned up many times. The chain combines TRBV20-1 with TRBJ2-7; 9 nucleotides agree with TRBD2. Trimming at V came to 0 bases and at J to 0 bases, leaving 6 bases not matched to a gene. Germline lookup yields CDR1 DFQATT and CDR2 SNEGSKA (reference sequence). The CDR3 extends over 16 amino acids. The CDR3 reads CSARDPLAGSSYEQYF. CDR3 DNA sequence: TGCAGTGCTAGAGATCCCCTAGCGGGATCCTCCTACGAGCAGTACTTC.

In its sample, this clonotype was seen many times. The chain couples TRBV7-2 to TRBJ2-1, with TRBD2 as a possible D gene (6 bases). The CDR3 sequence is 16 residues long. The V gene's germline CDR1 is SGHTA and CDR2 FQGNSA. Trimming shortened V by 5 bases and J by 9 bases, and 23 bases separated the two germline ends. This CDR3 reads CASSLPLVGRSSEQFF. CDR3 in DNA: TGTGCCAGCAGCCTCCCCCTGGTGGGGAGGAGTAGTGAGCAGTTCTTC.